The subject of this entry is one TCR beta chain. The entry originates in a study of blood T cells in healthy people across ages. Through a sample-barcoded 5' primer and a J-beta primer mix, a second PCR was run for roughly 7 to 12 cycles. All samples yielded 2.5 million or more CDR3-containing paired-end reads. TCRdb independently ran MiXCR on the 5' RACE reads; one entry per CDR3 protein. The table records approximately 800,000 distinct CDR3 sequences, approximately 25% of them present only once. V dropped 0 bases and J dropped 8; count of bases not matched to a gene: 6. The V gene's germline CDR1 is LGHNA and CDR2 YNFKEQ. The CDR3 is made up of 16 amino acids. The data were also submitted as part of a second study, on T cells of mothers and their children. That report adds: Each mother yielded more than 9 million TCR beta CDR3 reads. Each child yielded approximately 2.9 million reads.

The chain is built from TRBV4-2 and TRBJ2-4, with 11 nucleotides matching TRBD1. The sequenced sample was blood. This clonotype was obtained from a boy aged 5-17 years in good health. The chain's CDR3 is CASSQDVGTGGDIQYF. In DNA form, the CDR3 reads TGTGCCAGCAGCCAAGACGTCGGGACAGGGGGGGACATTCAGTACTTC.